Each of the 21 T cell receptor beta chains below was sequenced from the same sample in a study of blood T cell repertoires in COVID-19. The method was immunoSEQ multiplex PCR; TCRdb's version includes in-frame clones alone and lacks a portion of them. The data show about 240,000 clones, roughly four fifths seen once. Sequencing was performed on peripheral blood. These receptors originate from a woman of 80 years or more with acute or convalescent COVID-19.

The gene calls are TRBV3-1 (or the pseudogene TRBV3-2) and TRBJ1-2, with 7 positions matching TRBD1. This CDR3 has 13 amino acids. J gave up 6 bases and V 5 bases, and 6 bases lay outside the gene matches. CDR1 is LGHDT, CDR2 YNNKEL, per germline (reference sequence). Here the CDR3 reads CASSIADRDGYTF. CDR3 DNA: TGTGCCAGCAGCATTGCCGACAGGGATGGCTACACCTTC.

V usage is TRBV11-2 and J usage is TRBJ1-1; TRBD1 matches 9 bases. Per the germline V gene, CDR1 is SGHAT and CDR2 is FQNNGV. CDR3 length: 12 residues. The ends lost 2 bases at V and 12 bases at J; junction bases unmatched: 4. The CDR3 DNA reads TGTGCCAGCAGCTTAAGGACAGGGGAGACTTTCTTT. This translates into CASSLRTGETFF.

The chain combines TRBV6-6 with TRBJ1-1; D is ambiguous. Germline loops: CDR1 MNHNY, CDR2 SVGAGI (reference sequence). V gave up 5 bases and J gave up 1 base, with 8 bases separating them. The CDR3 is 13 amino acids. In nucleotides, the CDR3 is TGTGCCAGCAGTCGGCCGGGGAACACTGAAGCTTTCTTT. Amino acids: CASSRPGNTEAFF.

V is TRBV18 and J is TRBJ1-2; 9 positions match TRBD1. The germline gives CDR1 KGHSH, CDR2 LQKENI. Losses at the gene ends were 8 bases for V and 4 bases for J; bases not matched to a gene: 5. This CDR3 has 13 residues. Written as DNA, the CDR3 is TGTGCCAGCACCGGGACAGGGATCTATGGCTACACCTTC. The encoded protein is CASTGTGIYGYTF.

CDR3 region: CASSQGQGVINTEAFF. CDR3 bases: TGTGCCAGCAGCCAAGGACAGGGGGTTATTAACACTGAAGCTTTCTTT. The chain uses TRBV3-1 (or the pseudogene TRBV3-2) and TRBJ1-1; TRBD1 agrees at 9 bases. Germline assignment: CDR1 LGHDT and CDR2 YNNKEL (reference sequence). V lost 1 base, J lost 2 bases, and 5 bases stayed unmatched. This CDR3 is 16 amino acids long.

This chain connects TRBV11-2 to TRBJ1-2, with D unresolved. Between the trimmed V and J ends, which lost 0 bases and 8 bases, there was a span of 19 bases. Germline CDR1 and CDR2: SGHAT and FQNNGV. The length of the CDR3 is 16 residues. The CDR3 DNA sequence: TGTGCCAGCAGCTTAGATCGAGGAGGGCGACTTGTCGGCTACACCTTC. Translated: CASSLDRGGRLVGYTF. The full variable domain, with the rest looked up from reference TRBV11-2 and TRBJ1-2, is EAGVAQSPRYKIIEKRQSVAFWCNPISGHATLYWYQQILGQGPKLLIQFQNNGVVDDSQLPKDRFSAERLKGVDSTLKIQPAKLEDSAVYLCASSLDRGGRLVGYTFGSGTRLTVV.

This chain joins TRBV6-5 and TRBJ2-1; 9 positions agree with TRBD2. J was trimmed by 4 bases and V by 8 bases; bases with no gene match: 9. Germline V lookup: CDR1 MNHEY, CDR2 SVGAGI. This CDR3 is 15 amino acids long. The CDR3 DNA follows: TGTGCCAGCGACCGAAGGCGGGGGGGTTACAATGAGCAGTTCTTC. Protein sequence: CASDRRRGGYNEQFF.

V usage is TRBV24-1 and J usage is TRBJ2-2; 7 bases line up with TRBD1. This CDR3 spans 15 amino acids. Germline trimming cut 4 bases from V and 1 base from J; bases unmatched to any gene: 2. Germline CDR1 KGHDR, CDR2 SFDVKD. Written as DNA, the CDR3 is TGTGCCACCAGTGACCGGGACAGGAACACCGGGGAGCTGTTTTTT. It specifies CATSDRDRNTGELFF.

The rearrangement uses TRBV28 and TRBJ2-7; 10 bases are shared with TRBD1. Germline V gene lookup returns CDR1 MDHEN and CDR2 SYDVKM. The J segment lost 6 bases and the V segment lost 6 bases, leaving 5 bases of the junction unmatched. This CDR3 comprises 13 residues. This chain's CDR3 is CASSRGQGREQYF. DNA of the CDR3: TGTGCCAGCAGCCGGGGACAGGGGCGCGAGCAGTACTTC. Full variable domain (remainder filled in from reference TRBV28 and TRBJ2-7): DVKVTQSSRYLVKRTGEKVFLECVQDMDHENMFWYRQDPGLGLRLIYFSYDVKMKEKGDIPEGYSVSREKKERFSLILESASTNQTSMYLCASSRGQGREQYFGPGTRLTVT.

This clone came up a few times. The chain carries TRBV28 and TRBJ2-7; TRBD2 might be the D (6 bases). Trimming stripped 7 bases from V and 7 bases from J, with 14 bases between. CDR1 and CDR2 from the germline V gene are MDHEN and SYDVKM. The CDR3 length is 12 residues. CDR3 nucleotide sequence: TGTGCCAGCACCACGGGACTCTTGGAGCAGTACTTC. Its protein product is CASTTGLLEQYF. Variable domain in full (rest from reference TRBV28 and TRBJ2-7): DVKVTQSSRYLVKRTGEKVFLECVQDMDHENMFWYRQDPGLGLRLIYFSYDVKMKEKGDIPEGYSVSREKKERFSLILESASTNQTSMYLCASTTGLLEQYFGPGTRLTVT.

This clone was detected only once. The V gene is TRBV6-6, the J gene TRBJ2-7; 8 bases fit TRBD1. The CDR3 is made up of 15 amino acids. V lost 0 bases to trimming and J lost 3 bases; unmatched junction nucleotides: 4. Germline CDR1 reads MNHNY; CDR2 reads SVGAGI (reference sequence). This CDR3 reads CASSYSRTGHYEQYF. The DNA of the CDR3 is TGTGCCAGCAGTTACTCGAGGACAGGGCACTACGAGCAGTACTTC.

The chain links TRBV3-1 (or the pseudogene TRBV3-2) to TRBJ1-6, with D perhaps TRBD1 (6 bases). The V end lost 1 base, the J end lost 7 bases, and 14 bases lay between the germline ends. The V gene's germline CDR1 is LGHDT and CDR2 YNNKEL (reference sequence). The CDR3 has 16 amino acids. This chain's CDR3 is CASSQGKGVRNSPLHF. Written as DNA, the CDR3 is TGTGCCAGCAGCCAAGGAAAGGGGGTAAGGAATTCACCCCTCCACTTT.

This chain uses TRBV6-5 with TRBJ1-1, with 8 bases lining up with TRBD1. Germline values: CDR1 MNHEY, CDR2 SVGAGI. V shed 8 bases and J 4 bases; nucleotides not matched to a gene: 9. The CDR3 spans 14 residues. In DNA form, the CDR3 reads TGTGCCAGCGACAGGGGCAAAAGTGGCACTGAAGCTTTCTTT. Protein sequence: CASDRGKSGTEAFF.

This clone turned up a few times. The chain couples TRBV23-1 to TRBJ1-6; D uncertain. TRBV23-1 belongs to the ORF category, with a function that is uncertain. The CDR3 runs 16 residues. Trimming removed 2 bases at V and 3 bases at J, with 11 bases between. The CDR3, as DNA: TGCGCCAGCAGTCAACCTGGCAAATACTATAATTCACCCCTCCACTTT. It translates to CASSQPGKYYNSPLHF.

The V call is TRBV5-1, the J call TRBJ2-1; 8 nucleotides align to TRBD2. CDR3 length: 16 amino acids. The V gene end was trimmed by 0 bases and the J gene end by 4 bases; junction bases not matched to a gene: 6. CDR1 and CDR2 (germline): SGHRS, YFSETQ. The CDR3 loop reads CASSLVGGLGYNEQFF. The DNA for the CDR3 is TGCGCCAGCAGCTTGGTGGGGGGACTAGGGTACAATGAGCAGTTCTTC. Using reference TRBV5-1 and TRBJ2-1 for the parts outside the CDR3, the full variable domain is KAGVTQTPRYLIKTRGQQVTLSCSPISGHRSVSWYQQTPGQGLQFLFEYFSETQRNKGNFPGRFSGRQFSNSRSEMNVSTLELGDSALYLCASSLVGGLGYNEQFFGPGTRLTVL.

The gene calls are TRBV5-4 and TRBJ2-5, with TRBD2 matching over 9 bases. The CDR3 runs 16 residues. CDR1 is SGHNT and CDR2 is YYREEE in the germline V gene (reference sequence). The V and J ends lost 2 bases and 2 bases, in that order; junction bases with no gene match: 7. The CDR3 spells CASSFSLAGSQETQYF. The CDR3 region has the DNA TGTGCCAGCAGCTTTTCCCTAGCGGGGAGTCAAGAGACCCAGTACTTC. Full variable domain (missing parts from reference TRBV5-4 and TRBJ2-5): ETGVTQSPTHLIKTRGQQVTLRCSSQSGHNTVSWYQQALGQGPQFIFQYYREEENGRGNFPPRFSGLQFPNYSSELNVNALELDDSALYLCASSFSLAGSQETQYFGPGTRLLVL.

This chain links TRBV7-9 with TRBJ2-5; D possibly corresponds to TRBD1 (7 bases). The CDR3 extends over 15 amino acids. Germline values: CDR1 SEHNR, CDR2 FQNEAQ (reference sequence). The ends were cut back, 3 bases at V and 4 bases at J, with 15 bases in the middle. CDR3 amino acids: CASSFSGGIGETQYF. CDR3 DNA sequence: TGTGCCAGCAGCTTCTCAGGGGGGATAGGAGAGACCCAGTACTTC. Complete variable domain (other parts from reference TRBV7-9 and TRBJ2-5): DTGVSQNPRHKITKRGQNVTFRCDPISEHNRLYWYRQTLGQGPEFLTYFQNEAQLEKSRLLSDRFSAERPKGSFSTLEIQRTEQGDSAMYLCASSFSGGIGETQYFGPGTRLLVL.

This clone was recorded a few times. The chain links TRBV7-8 to TRBJ2-7; 7 nucleotides match TRBD1. Germline values: CDR1 SGHVS, CDR2 FQNEAQ. The CDR3 totals 14 residues. With V trimmed by 5 bases and J by 9 bases, 13 bases remained unmatched. The CDR3 DNA sequence: TGTGCCAGCAGCCCTCCGGGACAGCGGACCCCGCAGTACTTC. Residues: CASSPPGQRTPQYF. Drawing the rest from reference TRBV7-8 and TRBJ2-7, the complete variable domain is GAGVSQSPRYKVAKRGQDVALRCDPISGHVSLFWYQQALGQGPEFLTYFQNEAQLDKSGLPSDRFFAERPEGSVSTLKIQRTQQEDSAVYLCASSPPGQRTPQYFGPGTRLTVT.

CDR3 residues: CASSLMGGPNYGYTF. The DNA of the CDR3 is TGTGCCAGCAGCTTAATGGGAGGCCCTAACTATGGCTACACCTTC. The genes are TRBV7-3 and TRBJ1-2; the D is unclear. Deletions cut 1 base from V and 0 bases from J, with 9 bases between. Germline CDR1 is SGHTA and CDR2 is FQGTGA. The CDR3 covers 15 residues.

This clone was seen many times. The chain combines TRBV6-5 with TRBJ1-4; D is undetermined. Germline CDR1 reads MNHEY; CDR2 reads SVGAGI. CDR3 size: 11 residues. Trimming removed 6 bases at V and 7 bases at J, with 6 bases between. CDR3 region: CASREGEKLFF. The CDR3 region has the DNA TGTGCCAGCAGGGAGGGTGAAAAACTGTTTTTT.

As regards this clone: Other DNA sequences of this sample code for an identical CDR3. The CDR3 bases are TGTGCCAGCAGGTCCGGCAATCAGCCCCAGCATTTT. Its translation is CASRSGNQPQHF. V usage is TRBV28 and J usage is TRBJ1-5; D call uncertain. Germline V gene lookup returns CDR1 MDHEN and CDR2 SYDVKM. V gave up 6 bases and J gave up 2 bases, with 5 bases separating them. The CDR3 is 12 amino acids.